The next 16 T cell receptor beta chains were all read from a single sample in a study of Graves' ophthalmopathy and Graves' hyperthyroidism. Transcripts of RNA were the source for amplifying TCR beta CDR3 regions. Following a first-round RT-PCR that used HTBI primers, a second-round multiplex PCR was carried out. TCRdb processed the multiplex PCR reads anew with MiXCR; each CDR3 protein has one entry. The sample consists of hundreds of thousands of distinct CDR3 sequences, roughly 41% of them appearing once. Sequencing input: peripheral blood. The origin of the receptors is an adult man with Graves' ophthalmopathy.

The V and J genes are TRBV11-1 and TRBJ2-7; D perhaps matches TRBD2 (7 bases). With 11 bases removed from V and 5 bases from J, the gap between germline ends came to 25 bases. Germline V gene data show CDR1 as SGHAT and CDR2 as FQDESV (reference sequence). This CDR3 has 15 amino acids. DNA for the CDR3: TGTGCCTGGAGTGTCGAGGGGGGGCTCTGGAACGAGCAGTACTTC. Translating it yields CAWSVEGGLWNEQYF.

On this clonotype itself: This may stem from a read error, because a much larger clone lies one nucleotide away. The rearrangement links TRBV6-5 to TRBJ1-1; D unclear. The V end was cut by 4 bases, the J end by 4 bases, with 13 bases between. The CDR3 length is 14 residues. From germline, CDR1 is MNHEY and CDR2 SVGAGI. CDR3 in DNA: TGTGCCAGCAGTTTTTCCAGAATAAGCACTGAAGCTTTCTTT. Amino acid sequence: CASSFSRISTEAFF.

This clonotype turned up a few times. The chain joins TRBV7-6 to TRBJ2-5, with a possible D match to TRBD2 (6 bases). The CDR3 runs to 13 residues. The germline V and J ends were trimmed by 2 bases and 5 bases, with 9 bases remaining between them. Germline loops: CDR1 SGHVS, CDR2 FNYEAQ. CDR3: CASSLLSGETQYF. The CDR3 DNA follows: TGTGCCAGCAGCTTACTAAGCGGGGAGACCCAGTACTTC. Looking up the rest from reference TRBV7-6 and TRBJ2-5 gives the full variable domain: GAGVSQSPRYKVTKRGQDVALRCDPISGHVSLYWYRQALGQGPEFLTYFNYEAQQDKSGLPNDRFSAERPEGSISTLTIQRTEQRDSAMYRCASSLLSGETQYFGPGTRLLVL.

In regard to this clonotype: This sequence may be a read error, since a much larger clone differs from it by one base. V usage is TRBV20-1 and J usage is TRBJ2-7; 9 positions match TRBD2. The CDR3 is made up of 14 amino acids. V was pared by 3 bases and J by 4 bases, with 7 bases of the junction left unmatched. Per germline, CDR1 DFQATT and CDR2 SNEGSKA (reference sequence). This CDR3 reads CSASPALAGYEQYF. The DNA of the CDR3 is TGCAGTGCTAGCCCGGCTCTAGCGGGGTACGAGCAGTACTTC.

This clonotype came up a few times. The genes are TRBV30 and TRBJ2-7, with D possibly being TRBD2 (5 bases). The ends were cut back, 0 bases at V and 3 bases at J, with 9 bases in the middle. CDR1 is GTSNPN, CDR2 SVGIG, per germline (reference sequence). The CDR3 is 13 amino acids. The CDR3 protein is CAWSVGGYYEQYF. In DNA, the CDR3 is TGTGCCTGGAGTGTAGGAGGCTACTACGAGCAGTACTTC.

In this sample, this clonotype turned up many times. The chain is built from TRBV12-3 or TRBV12-4 and TRBJ1-1, with TRBD1 as a possible D gene (5 bases). The CDR3 is 15 amino acids. The ends were cut back, 5 bases at V and 1 base at J, with 14 bases in the middle. As DNA, the CDR3 is TGTGCCAGCAGTCCACGCAGACAGCAGAACACTGAAGCTTTCTTT. Protein sequence: CASSPRRQQNTEAFF.

Note on this clonotype: This CDR3 is missing its conserved last phenylalanine or tryptophan, likely due to a read error. The DNA is omitted, as the CDR3 cannot be located on it reliably, and the CDR3 follows TCRdb's listing. The chain links TRBV2 to TRBJ2-6. Germline loops: CDR1 SNHLY, CDR2 FYNNEI. The CDR3 sequence runs 8 residues, both termini included. This CDR3 is CASSEVAR.

This clonotype was detected ten times or more. V gene TRBV4-1 combines with J gene TRBJ1-1, with 8 bases matching TRBD1. CDR3 size: 14 residues. Germline loops: CDR1 MGHRA, CDR2 YSYEKL. V dropped 1 base and J dropped 5; count of bases not matched to a gene: 3. CDR3 coding DNA: TGCGCCAGCAGCCAAGGGACAGGGCTAACTGAAGCTTTCTTT. Translating gives CASSQGTGLTEAFF.

The chain recombines TRBV9 with TRBJ1-6; D perhaps matches TRBD1 (6 bases). The ends were cut back, 5 bases at V and 12 bases at J, with 12 bases in the middle. CDR1 SGDLS and CDR2 YYNGEE come from the germline V gene. The CDR3 runs 12 residues. The CDR3 DNA is TGTGCCAGCAGATGGGGGCGAGAACCCCTCCACTTT. It specifies CASRWGREPLHF.

The V call is TRBV5-1, the J call TRBJ2-7; 10 nucleotides match TRBD2. This CDR3 has 17 residues. Trimming removed 4 bases from V and 4 bases from J; junction bases left unmatched: 14. CDR1 and CDR2 from the germline V gene are SGHRS and YFSETQ. In DNA form, the CDR3 reads TGCGCCAGCAGCCAAGTCTGGCTAGCGGGGGCCCTATACGAGCAGTACTTC. Its protein is CASSQVWLAGALYEQYF. Looking up the rest from reference TRBV5-1 and TRBJ2-7 gives the full variable domain: KAGVTQTPRYLIKTRGQQVTLSCSPISGHRSVSWYQQTPGQGLQFLFEYFSETQRNKGNFPGRFSGRQFSNSRSEMNVSTLELGDSALYLCASSQVWLAGALYEQYFGPGTRLTVT.

This chain links TRBV2 with TRBJ1-5, with 7 bases that match TRBD1. The CDR3 runs to 14 residues. From germline, CDR1 is SNHLY and CDR2 FYNNEI. V lost 8 bases and J lost 0; bases outside the gene matches: 4. CDR3 sequence reads: CASQGVGSNQPQHF. CDR3 DNA sequence: TGTGCCAGCCAGGGGGTAGGTAGCAATCAGCCCCAGCATTTT.

As to this clonotype: A much larger clone is a single base away; this may be a read error. J is TRBJ2-7 and V is TRBV7-2, with TRBD1 identical over 9 bases. The CDR3 consists of 15 residues. Germline loops: CDR1 SGHTA, CDR2 FQGNSA. The CDR3 is CASSWTGTGTGERYF. The CDR3 DNA is TGTGCCAGCAGCTGGACCGGGACAGGGACTGGAGAGCGGTACTTC. Full variable domain (missing parts from reference TRBV7-2 and TRBJ2-7): GAGVSQSPSNKVTEKGKDVELRCDPISGHTALYWYRQSLGQGLEFLIYFQGNSAPDKSGLPSDRFSAERTGGSVSTLTIQRTQQEDSAVYLCASSWTGTGTGERYFGPGTRLTVT.

The gene calls are TRBV6-6 and TRBJ2-7; the D gene could be TRBD1 or TRBD2 (5 bases each). V was shortened by 6 bases and J by 7 bases, with 13 bases between the two germline ends. Germline V gene data show CDR1 as MNHNY and CDR2 as SVGAGI (reference sequence). The CDR3 is 12 amino acids. Here the CDR3 reads CASRGTSSEQYF. DNA of the CDR3: TGTGCCAGCAGGGGGACCTCTAGTGAGCAGTACTTC.

This clonotype was seen only once. The chain employs TRBV20-1 and TRBJ2-7, with D perhaps matching TRBD1 (6 bases). Germline values: CDR1 DFQATT, CDR2 SNEGSKA (reference sequence). V lost 1 base and J 5 bases, leaving 9 bases between the germline ends. The CDR3 has 12 residues. The CDR3 spells CSARGWGHEQYF. The CDR3 DNA reads TGCAGTGCTAGAGGGTGGGGGCACGAGCAGTACTTC.

Regarding this clonotype: Germline is not matched at one junction end, which may reflect a read error. This sequence joins TRBV10-3 and TRBJ1-6, with TRBD1 identical over 9 bases. The CDR3 runs 16 residues. CDR1 and CDR2 (germline): ENHRY, SYGVKD. CDR3 sequence reads: CAVSEFGTGSNSPLHF. CDR3 DNA sequence: TGTGCCGTCAGTGAGTTCGGGACAGGGAGTAATTCACCCCTCCACTTT.

This clonotype was seen a few times. The CDR3 is CAISESGGEQYF. DNA of the CDR3: TGTGCCATCAGTGAGTCTGGCGGCGAGCAGTACTTC. J is TRBJ2-7 and V is TRBV10-3; D uncertain. From germline, CDR1 is ENHRY and CDR2 SYGVKD. This CDR3 region has 12 residues. Trimming left V 0 bases short and J 6 bases short, with 6 bases between.